Listed below are T cell receptor beta chains from one sample, sequenced in a study of patients and donors after allogeneic stem cell transplantation. One entry per CDR3 protein, called by TCRdb with MiXCR from the RT-PCR reads. The sample yields about 960,000 distinct CDR3 sequences, roughly 18% seen once. Specimen: blood, either unsorted or a sorted T cell fraction (not recorded which). These receptors all come from a human donor who was either an allogeneic HSCT recipient or a stem cell or donor lymphocyte infusion donor (not recorded which). It is not recorded whose cells these are; they may come from a transplant donor. The CDR3 runs from the conserved cysteine through the conserved F or W. Fields, in order: J gene, D gene, V gene, clone size, CDR3 protein, CDR3 DNA. A D gene is named only where the DNA matches it firmly. Size values are once, few and many counts, or a class for expanded clones, and some rows have none.

>TRBJ2-3|.|TRBV4-1|few
CASSAGDTDTQYF
TGCGCCAGCAGCGCCGGCGACACAGATACGCAGTATTTT
>TRBJ1-1|TRBD1|TRBV11-2|few
CASSSTGLTNTEAFF
TGTGCCAGCAGCTCGACAGGGCTGACGAACACTGAAGCTTTCTTT
>TRBJ2-5|.|TRBV29-1|few
CSVVSLRETQYF
TGCAGCGTTGTGTCTCTAAGGGAGACCCAGTACTTC
>TRBJ1-2|.|TRBV12-3/TRBV12-4|many
CASNPPLGGGYTF
TGTGCCAGCAATCCGCCACTGGGAGGAGGCTACACCTTC
>TRBJ2-1|.|TRBV14|.
CASSQEGSAKPYNEQFF
TGTGCCAGCAGCCAAGAGGGGAGCGCAAAGCCCTACAATGAGCAGTTCTTC
>TRBJ1-3|.|TRBV30|.
CAWAGGPGNTIYF
TGTGCCTGGGCAGGCGGACCTGGAAACACCATATATTTT
>TRBJ2-1|TRBD1|TRBV29-1|.
CSVEDRGRLSSYNEQFF
TGCAGCGTTGAGGACAGGGGGCGCCTCTCTAGCTACAATGAGCAGTTCTTC
>TRBJ2-7|.|TRBV12-3/TRBV12-4|few
CASSFPGTEQYF
TGTGCCAGCAGTTTTCCCGGGACCGAGCAGTACTTC
>TRBJ2-7|.|TRBV10-3|few
CAISEQGGPYEQYF
TGTGCCATCAGTGAGCAAGGAGGGCCCTACGAGCAGTACTTC
>TRBJ2-2|.|TRBV7-9|.
CATYIDGTGELFF
TGTGCCACCTACATTGACGGCACCGGGGAGCTGTTTTTT
>TRBJ1-5|TRBD1|TRBV12-3/TRBV12-4|once
CASQRGGQGTHQPQHF
TGTGCCAGCCAGAGGGGGGGACAGGGGACCCATCAGCCCCAGCATTTT
>TRBJ2-7|TRBD1|TRBV20-1|once
CSASPLRQGSYEQYF
TGCAGTGCTAGTCCCCTAAGACAGGGCTCCTACGAGCAGTACTTC
>TRBJ2-2|.|TRBV12-3/TRBV12-4|.
CASSLGVRENTGELFF
TGTGCCAGCAGTTTAGGGGTTCGGGAGAACACCGGGGAGCTGTTTTTT
>TRBJ1-2|.|TRBV20-1|.
CSAPSGGQRIGYTF
TGCAGTGCCCCCTCAGGCGGCCAGAGAATTGGCTACACCTTC
>TRBJ2-1|TRBD2|TRBV27|many
CASSTYSGGADEQFF
TGTGCCAGCAGCACATACAGCGGGGGGGCGGATGAGCAGTTCTTC
>TRBJ1-4|.|TRBV7-8|.
CASSSTDTRVEKLFF
TGTGCCAGCAGCTCCACTGACACGAGGGTCGAAAAACTGTTTTTT
>TRBJ2-2|TRBD1|TRBV10-3|.
CAIRDRGVHTGELFF
TGTGCCATCCGCGACAGGGGGGTGCACACCGGGGAGCTGTTTTTT
>TRBJ2-2|TRBD2|TRBV7-6|.
CASSLGRLAGINTGELFF
TGTGCCAGCAGCTTAGGGAGACTAGCGGGGATAAACACCGGGGAGCTGTTTTTT
>TRBJ2-7|.|TRBV5-1|.
CASSLAVGRTYEQYF
TGCGCCAGCAGCTTGGCCGTCGGCAGGACCTACGAGCAGTACTTC
>TRBJ1-2|TRBD1|TRBV27|.
CASSSTGTGVRSYTF
TGTGCCAGCAGTAGTACCGGGACAGGGGTGAGGAGCTACACCTTC
>TRBJ2-7|.|TRBV27|few
CASIKTAEQYF
TGTGCCAGCATTAAAACGGCAGAGCAGTACTTC
>TRBJ1-2|.|TRBV19|few
CASSIRGPDGYTF
TGTGCCAGTAGTATTCGAGGGCCCGATGGCTACACCTTC
>TRBJ2-3|TRBD2|TRBV18|.
CASSPRGTSAGTDTQYF
TGTGCCAGCTCACCACGTGGGACTAGCGCGGGAACAGATACGCAGTATTTT
>TRBJ1-2|TRBD1|TRBV27|.
CASSLVTGAAGYTF
TGTGCCAGCAGTTTAGTTACAGGGGCGGCTGGCTACACCTTC
>TRBJ2-5|TRBD2|TRBV4-3|few
CASSQGEGPTQTQYF
TGCGCCAGCAGCCAAGGGGAGGGCCCAACGCAGACCCAGTACTTC
>TRBJ1-4|.|TRBV11-2|few
CASSASATNEKLFF
TGTGCCAGCAGCGCTTCAGCAACTAATGAAAAACTGTTTTTT